Listed below are T cell receptor beta chains from one sample, sequenced in a study of blood T cell repertoires in COVID-19. TCRdb's copy holds only in-frame clones and misses some; the assay was immunoSEQ multiplex PCR. The sample contains a few hundred thousand clones, about 90% of which appear only once. The specimen was PBMCs or T cells enriched from blood (not recorded which). The receptors originated from a man aged 18 to 29 who had recovered from COVID-19. Both conserved end residues are part of each CDR3. Fields, in order: CDR3 DNA, CDR3 protein, V gene, J gene, D gene, clone size. D genes are given only for firm matches. Not every row has a clone size; where given, it reads once, few, many or a size class.

cdr3_nt: TGTGCCAGCAGCTTAACAGGGGCCCAGCATTTT
cdr3_aa: CASSLTGAQHF
v_call: TRBV12-3/TRBV12-4
j_call: TRBJ1-5
d_call: TRBD1
clone_size: -

cdr3_nt: TGTGCCAGCGGGAGGGGATCCTTCTACGAGCAGTACTTC
cdr3_aa: CASGRGSFYEQYF
v_call: TRBV2
j_call: TRBJ2-7
d_call: TRBD2
clone_size: -

cdr3_nt: TGTGCCAGCAGCTCGACAGGCAACTTGGGCACTGAAGCTTTCTTT
cdr3_aa: CASSSTGNLGTEAFF
v_call: TRBV7-6
j_call: TRBJ1-1
d_call: -
clone_size: -

cdr3_nt: TGCGCCAGCAGCACAGGCTCTGGGGCCAACGTCCTGACTTTC
cdr3_aa: CASSTGSGANVLTF
v_call: TRBV5-1
j_call: TRBJ2-6
d_call: -
clone_size: once

cdr3_nt: TGTGCCAGCACCCCAGGAAGGGCGGGGAGCGGCTACACCTTC
cdr3_aa: CASTPGRAGSGYTF
v_call: TRBV6-2/TRBV6-3
j_call: TRBJ1-2
d_call: -
clone_size: -

cdr3_nt: TGTGCCAGCAGCTTAGAAGGGGTAAGCTCCTACAATGAGCAGTTCTTC
cdr3_aa: CASSLEGVSSYNEQFF
v_call: TRBV11-3
j_call: TRBJ2-1
d_call: -
clone_size: -

cdr3_nt: TGTGCCAGCAGCTTAGCGGGGGGTTATAATGAAAAACTGTTTTTT
cdr3_aa: CASSLAGGYNEKLFF
v_call: TRBV7-2
j_call: TRBJ1-4
d_call: -
clone_size: once

cdr3_nt: TGCGCCAGCAGCGACACTAGCGGGTCGGATACGCAGTATTTT
cdr3_aa: CASSDTSGSDTQYF
v_call: TRBV5-1
j_call: TRBJ2-3
d_call: TRBD2
clone_size: -

cdr3_nt: TGCAGTGCTAGTGGCAGGGTCTCCTACGAGCAGTACTTC
cdr3_aa: CSASGRVSYEQYF
v_call: TRBV20-1
j_call: TRBJ2-7
d_call: -
clone_size: -

cdr3_nt: TGTGCCAGCGCCCGAAGGGGTTTACAGGGAACGGATACCCATCAGCCCCAGCATTTT
cdr3_aa: CASARRGLQGTDTHQPQHF
v_call: TRBV27
j_call: TRBJ1-5
d_call: -
clone_size: -

cdr3_nt: TGTGCCAGCACGAGGGTAGCGGGAGGCAACGAGCAGTACTTC
cdr3_aa: CASTRVAGGNEQYF
v_call: TRBV2
j_call: TRBJ2-7
d_call: TRBD2
clone_size: once

cdr3_nt: TGTGCCAGCAGCCTCCAGCTGAGACTAGCGGGAGATTACCCCTACAATGAGCAGTTCTTC
cdr3_aa: CASSLQLRLAGDYPYNEQFF
v_call: TRBV13
j_call: TRBJ2-1
d_call: TRBD2
clone_size: -